One and the same sample provided the 7 T cell receptor beta chains below, sequenced in a study of identical twins. TCRdb processed the 5' RACE reads anew with MiXCR; each CDR3 protein has one entry. The profile covers more than 200,000 distinct CDR3 sequences, with over 11% appearing a single time and about 9% taken by the ten largest. The sample consisted of memory (CD45RO+) T cells sorted from blood. These receptors all come from a woman under 30 in good health.

This clonotype was counted ten times or more. The chain combines TRBV12-3 or TRBV12-4 with TRBJ1-3, with D unclear. Trimming removed 7 bases at V and 8 bases at J, with 15 bases between. The length of the CDR3 is 13 residues. CDR3 in DNA: TGTGCCAGCACGACCCACGTCCGGGACACCATATATTTT. Protein product: CASTTHVRDTIYF.

The V gene is TRBV20-1, the J gene TRBJ1-5; unclear D gene. CDR1 and CDR2 from the germline V gene are DFQATT and SNEGSKA (reference sequence). Trimming shortened V by 2 bases and J by 3 bases, and 14 bases separated the two germline ends. This CDR3 is built from 15 residues. The CDR3 DNA is TGCAGTGCTAGACCCGCGGGGTCGGTCAATCAGCCCCAGCATTTT. This encodes CSARPAGSVNQPQHF.

This clonotype was observed a handful of times. This chain joins TRBV20-1 and TRBJ2-7; tentative D call: TRBD1 (6 bases). CDR3 length: 13 amino acids. The germline V gene encodes CDR1 DFQATT and CDR2 SNEGSKA (reference sequence). Trimming took 5 bases from V and 4 from J, leaving 15 bases between them. DNA for the CDR3: TGCAGTGCTTGGGACGGGGACATGTACGAGCAGTACTTC. It yields the protein CSAWDGDMYEQYF.

V and J are TRBV27 and TRBJ2-7, with a possible D match to TRBD2 (5 bases). The CDR3 length is 13 residues. V dropped 2 bases and J dropped 9 bases, with 14 bases sitting between them. In germline, CDR1 is MNHEY, CDR2 SMNVEV (reference sequence). CDR3 nucleotides: TGTGCCAGCAGTTTAATACTAGACGACCCGCAGTACTTC. This codes for CASSLILDDPQYF.

This clonotype showed up just a few times. J is TRBJ2-2 and V is TRBV27; D might be TRBD2 (6 bases). Deletions cut 6 bases from V and 2 bases from J, with 13 bases between. This CDR3 region has 15 residues. Germline loops: CDR1 MNHEY, CDR2 SMNVEV (reference sequence). Here the CDR3 reads CASRQWRGNTGELFF. The CDR3 nucleotides read TGTGCCAGCAGGCAATGGAGGGGAAACACCGGGGAGCTGTTTTTT.

This clonotype has a handful of counts. CDR3 DNA: TGTGCCAGCAGGGAGCCCTCTTTCCTACAGGGGGTAAATGAAAAACTGTTTTTT. It specifies CASREPSFLQGVNEKLFF. The gene calls are TRBV25-1 and TRBJ1-4; TRBD1 matches at 8 bases. In germline, CDR1 is MGHDK, CDR2 SYGVNS. The V gene end was trimmed by 6 bases and the J gene end by 5 bases; junction bases not matched to a gene: 17. The CDR3 length is 18 residues.

The chain couples TRBV6-1 to TRBJ2-5; no firm D call. Germline-derived CDR1 and CDR2 are MNHNS and SASEGT. This CDR3 is 14 amino acids long. V gave up 3 bases and J gave up 3 bases, with 11 bases separating them. In DNA form, the CDR3 reads TGTGCCAGCAGTGAGTTGACCGAGAAAGAGACCCAGTACTTC. It encodes CASSELTEKETQYF.